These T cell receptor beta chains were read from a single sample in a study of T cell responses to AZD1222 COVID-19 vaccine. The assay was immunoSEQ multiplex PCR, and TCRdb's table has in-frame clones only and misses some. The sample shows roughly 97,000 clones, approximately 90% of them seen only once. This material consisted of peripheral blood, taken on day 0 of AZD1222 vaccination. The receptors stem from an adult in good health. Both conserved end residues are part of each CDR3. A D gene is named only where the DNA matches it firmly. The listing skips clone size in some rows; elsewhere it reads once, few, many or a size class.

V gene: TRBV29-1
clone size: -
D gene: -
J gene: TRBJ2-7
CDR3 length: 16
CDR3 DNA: TGCAGCGCGCTCTCGACCAGGACTAAGAGGGGGAACGAGCAGTACTTC
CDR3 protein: CSALSTRTKRGNEQYF

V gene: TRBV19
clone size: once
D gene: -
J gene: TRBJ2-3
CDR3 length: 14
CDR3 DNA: TGTGCCAGTAGGGCACAGGGTCACACAGATACGCAGTATTTT
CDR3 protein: CASRAQGHTDTQYF

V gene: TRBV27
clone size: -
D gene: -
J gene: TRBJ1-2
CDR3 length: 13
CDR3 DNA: TGTGCCAGCAGTTTCTGGGCGAACTATGGCTACACCTTC
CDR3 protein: CASSFWANYGYTF

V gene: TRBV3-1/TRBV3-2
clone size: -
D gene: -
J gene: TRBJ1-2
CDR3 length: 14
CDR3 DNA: TGTGCCAGCAGCCAAGAATGGGGACCGAAGGGCTACACCTTC
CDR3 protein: CASSQEWGPKGYTF

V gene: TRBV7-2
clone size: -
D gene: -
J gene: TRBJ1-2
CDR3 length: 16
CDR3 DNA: TGTGCCAGCAGCTCGCCCAATCGGGGGGCGGTCTATGGCTACACCTTC
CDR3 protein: CASSSPNRGAVYGYTF

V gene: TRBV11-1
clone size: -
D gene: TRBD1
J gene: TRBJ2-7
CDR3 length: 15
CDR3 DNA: TGTGCCAGCAGTCCGACCGGGACAGAGAGGGCCGAGCAGTACTTC
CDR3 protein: CASSPTGTERAEQYF

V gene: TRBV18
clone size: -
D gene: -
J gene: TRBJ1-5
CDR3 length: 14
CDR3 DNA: TGTGCCAGCTCACCCAACCAGGGCGGTCAGCCCCAGCATTTT
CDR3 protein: CASSPNQGGQPQHF

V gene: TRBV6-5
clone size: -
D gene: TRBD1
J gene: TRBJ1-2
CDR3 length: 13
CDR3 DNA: TGTGCCAGCAGGGGGGACAGGGGCTATGGCTACACCTTC
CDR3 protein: CASRGDRGYGYTF

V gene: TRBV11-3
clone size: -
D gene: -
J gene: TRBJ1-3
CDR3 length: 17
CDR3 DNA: TGTGCCAGCAGCGTCTCCTGGACAGAAGACTTAGGAAACACCATATATTTT
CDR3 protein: CASSVSWTEDLGNTIYF

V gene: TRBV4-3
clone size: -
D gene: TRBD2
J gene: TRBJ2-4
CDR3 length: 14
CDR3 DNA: TGCGCCAGCAGCCAAGATAGGGGAGGGAACATTCAGTACTTC
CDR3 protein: CASSQDRGGNIQYF

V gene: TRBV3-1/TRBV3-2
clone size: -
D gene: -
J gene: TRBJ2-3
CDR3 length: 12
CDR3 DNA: TGTGCCAGCAGCCAAGATACAGATACGCAGTATTTT
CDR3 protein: CASSQDTDTQYF

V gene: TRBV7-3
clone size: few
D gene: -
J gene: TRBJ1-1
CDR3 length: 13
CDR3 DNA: TGTGCCAGCAGCTTAATGAGGAGCACTGAAGCTTTCTTT
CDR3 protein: CASSLMRSTEAFF

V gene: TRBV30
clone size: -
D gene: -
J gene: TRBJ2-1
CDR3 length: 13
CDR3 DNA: TGTGCCTGGAGTACCCGAGCGGACAATGAGCAGTTCTTC
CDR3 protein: CAWSTRADNEQFF

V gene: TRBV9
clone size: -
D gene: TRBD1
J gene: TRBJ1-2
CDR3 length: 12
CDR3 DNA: TGTGCCAGCAGAAGCGACAGGGAGGGCTACACCTTC
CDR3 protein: CASRSDREGYTF

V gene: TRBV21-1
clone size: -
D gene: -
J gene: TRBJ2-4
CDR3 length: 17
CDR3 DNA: TGTGCCAGCAGCCCCGCCATAGCGGGGGAAGCCAAAAACATTCAGTACTTC
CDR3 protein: CASSPAIAGEAKNIQYF

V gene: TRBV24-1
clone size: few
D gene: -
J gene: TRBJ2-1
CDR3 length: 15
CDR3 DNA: TGTGCCACCAGTGATTCCGGGACCGTCCACAATGAGCAGTTCTTC
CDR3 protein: CATSDSGTVHNEQFF

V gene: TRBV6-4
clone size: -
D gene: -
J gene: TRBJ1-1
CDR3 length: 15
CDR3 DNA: TGTGCCAGCAGTGACTCGAGGGGAATGAACACTGAAGCTTTCTTT
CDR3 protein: CASSDSRGMNTEAFF

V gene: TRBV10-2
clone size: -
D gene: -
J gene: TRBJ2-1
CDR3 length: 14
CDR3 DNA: TGCGCCAGCAGGGACCCCGAGTGGCACAATGAGCAGTTCTTC
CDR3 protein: CASRDPEWHNEQFF

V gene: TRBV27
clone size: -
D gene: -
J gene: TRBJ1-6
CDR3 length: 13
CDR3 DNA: TGTGCCAGCAGTTTGGGGGATTATGGGACCCTCCACTTT
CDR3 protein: CASSLGDYGTLHF

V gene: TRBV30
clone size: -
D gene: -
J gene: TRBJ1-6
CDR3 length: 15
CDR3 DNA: TGTGCCTGGAGTGTACTTGGGGGCGCTTGGTCACCCCTCCACTTT
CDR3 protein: CAWSVLGGAWSPLHF

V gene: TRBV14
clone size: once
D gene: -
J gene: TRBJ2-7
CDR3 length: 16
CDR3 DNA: TGTGCCAGCAGCCCCTTAGGTATTTCGCTCCCCTACGAGCAGTACTTC
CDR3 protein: CASSPLGISLPYEQYF

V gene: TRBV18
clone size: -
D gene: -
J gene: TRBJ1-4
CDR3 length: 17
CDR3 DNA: TGTGCCAGCTCATCGTATAACCCCAGGGGTGGCGAGGTAAAACTGTTTTTT
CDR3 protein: CASSSYNPRGGEVKLFF

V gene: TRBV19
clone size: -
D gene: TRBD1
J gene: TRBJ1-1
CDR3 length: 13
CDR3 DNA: TGTGCCAGTACTCGGACAGGGAGAACTGAAGCTTTCTTT
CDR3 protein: CASTRTGRTEAFF

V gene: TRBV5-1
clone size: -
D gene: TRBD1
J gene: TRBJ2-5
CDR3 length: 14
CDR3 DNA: TGCGCCAGCAGCCCCGGGACAGGGTGGGAGACCCAGTACTTC
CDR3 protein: CASSPGTGWETQYF

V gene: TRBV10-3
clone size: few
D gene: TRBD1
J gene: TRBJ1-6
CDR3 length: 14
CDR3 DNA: TGTGCCATCAGAGGCGGGACAGCTAATTCACCCCTCCACTTT
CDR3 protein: CAIRGGTANSPLHF

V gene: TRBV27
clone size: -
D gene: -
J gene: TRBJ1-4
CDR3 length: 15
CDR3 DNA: TGTGCCAGCAGTTTATCGTACAGGACTAATGAAAAACTGTTTTTT
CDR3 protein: CASSLSYRTNEKLFF

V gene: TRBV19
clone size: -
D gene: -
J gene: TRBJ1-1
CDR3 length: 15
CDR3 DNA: TGTGCCAGTAGTATGGTGGGGGGTAGGGGCACTGAAGCTTTCTTT
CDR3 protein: CASSMVGGRGTEAFF

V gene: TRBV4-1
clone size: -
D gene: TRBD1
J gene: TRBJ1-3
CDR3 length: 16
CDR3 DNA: TGCGCCAGCAGCCAAGAAGGGGGACAGGGCCGGACCACCATATATTTT
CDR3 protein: CASSQEGGQGRTTIYF

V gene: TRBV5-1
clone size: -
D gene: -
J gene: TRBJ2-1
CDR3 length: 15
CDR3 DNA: TGCGCCAGCAGCTCATACCGGGGGCCAGGGAGTGAGCAGTTCTTC
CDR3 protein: CASSSYRGPGSEQFF

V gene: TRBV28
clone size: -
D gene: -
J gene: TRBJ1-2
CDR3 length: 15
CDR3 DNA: TGTGCCAGCAGTTTAGGCGGACGGACATGGGAGGGCTACACCTTC
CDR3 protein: CASSLGGRTWEGYTF

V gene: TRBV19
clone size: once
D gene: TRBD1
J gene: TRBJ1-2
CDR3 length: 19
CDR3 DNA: TGTGCCAGTACCCCCTCGTGGCAGGGGGCGTCCCGCGTTCGTGCTGGCTACACCTTC
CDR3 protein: CASTPSWQGASRVRAGYTF

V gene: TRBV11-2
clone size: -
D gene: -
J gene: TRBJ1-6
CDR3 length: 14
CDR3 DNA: TGTGCCAGCAGCTTACGGGCCAGTAATTCACCCCTCCACTTT
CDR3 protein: CASSLRASNSPLHF

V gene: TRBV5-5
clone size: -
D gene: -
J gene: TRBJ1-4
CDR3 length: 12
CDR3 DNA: TGTGCCAGCAGCCCTGGCGGTGAAAAACTGTTTTTT
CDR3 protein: CASSPGGEKLFF

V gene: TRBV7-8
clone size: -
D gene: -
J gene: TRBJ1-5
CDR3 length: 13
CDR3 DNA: TGTGCCAGCAGCCAACAGGGAGGGCAGCCCCAGCATTTT
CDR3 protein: CASSQQGGQPQHF

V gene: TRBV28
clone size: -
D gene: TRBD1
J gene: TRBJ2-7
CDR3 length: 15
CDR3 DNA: TGTGCCAGCATCCCTCCGGGACAGGGGACCTACGAGCAGTACTTC
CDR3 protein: CASIPPGQGTYEQYF

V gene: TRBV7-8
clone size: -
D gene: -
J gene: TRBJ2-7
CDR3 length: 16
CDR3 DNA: TGTGCCAGCAGCCTAGGCTCCGGGACCTCCACGGGGGAGCAGTACTTC
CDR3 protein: CASSLGSGTSTGEQYF

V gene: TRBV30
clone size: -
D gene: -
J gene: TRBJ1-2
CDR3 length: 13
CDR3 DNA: TGTGCCTGGAGTGTCGGAGGAAAGCATGGCTACACCTTC
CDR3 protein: CAWSVGGKHGYTF

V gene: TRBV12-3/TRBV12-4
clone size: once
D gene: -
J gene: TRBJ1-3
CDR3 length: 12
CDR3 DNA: TGTGCCAGCAGTTTTTCCGGAAACACCATATATTTT
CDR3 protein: CASSFSGNTIYF

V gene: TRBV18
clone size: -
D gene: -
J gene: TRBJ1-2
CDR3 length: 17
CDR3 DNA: TGTGCCAGCTCACCTCCCGATCTGCTGGCGTCGGGGGATGGCTACACCTTC
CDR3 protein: CASSPPDLLASGDGYTF

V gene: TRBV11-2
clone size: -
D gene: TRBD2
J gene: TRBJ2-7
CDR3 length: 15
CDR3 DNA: TGTGCCAGCAGCCCTACTCTAGCGGGGTACGACGAGCAGTACTTC
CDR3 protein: CASSPTLAGYDEQYF

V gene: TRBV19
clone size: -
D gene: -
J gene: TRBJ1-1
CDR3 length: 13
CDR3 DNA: TGTGCCAGTAGTATAGCCGGCGGGGGGACAGCTTTCTTT
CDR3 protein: CASSIAGGGTAFF

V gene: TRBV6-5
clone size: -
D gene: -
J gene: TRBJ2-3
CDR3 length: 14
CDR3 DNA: TGTGCCAGCGAGCGGGCAGGGGGCACAGATACGCAGTATTTT
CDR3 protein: CASERAGGTDTQYF

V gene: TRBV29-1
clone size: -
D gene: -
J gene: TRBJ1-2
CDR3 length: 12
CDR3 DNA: TGCAGCGTGCTAAGGGGGGACTATGGCTACACCTTC
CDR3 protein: CSVLRGDYGYTF

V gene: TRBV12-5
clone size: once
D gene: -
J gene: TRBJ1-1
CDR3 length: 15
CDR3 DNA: TGTGCTAGTGGTTTGGTTAGTGAAGGAAACACTGAAGCTTTCTTT
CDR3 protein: CASGLVSEGNTEAFF

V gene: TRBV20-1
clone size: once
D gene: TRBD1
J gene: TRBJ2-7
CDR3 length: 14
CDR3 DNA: TGCAGTGCTAGTCGGGGACAGGCCTCCTACGAGCAGTACTTC
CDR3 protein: CSASRGQASYEQYF

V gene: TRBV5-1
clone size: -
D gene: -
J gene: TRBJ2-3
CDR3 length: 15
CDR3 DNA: TGCGCCAGCAGCTTGGGACAGTCTAGCACAGATACGCAGTATTTT
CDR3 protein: CASSLGQSSTDTQYF